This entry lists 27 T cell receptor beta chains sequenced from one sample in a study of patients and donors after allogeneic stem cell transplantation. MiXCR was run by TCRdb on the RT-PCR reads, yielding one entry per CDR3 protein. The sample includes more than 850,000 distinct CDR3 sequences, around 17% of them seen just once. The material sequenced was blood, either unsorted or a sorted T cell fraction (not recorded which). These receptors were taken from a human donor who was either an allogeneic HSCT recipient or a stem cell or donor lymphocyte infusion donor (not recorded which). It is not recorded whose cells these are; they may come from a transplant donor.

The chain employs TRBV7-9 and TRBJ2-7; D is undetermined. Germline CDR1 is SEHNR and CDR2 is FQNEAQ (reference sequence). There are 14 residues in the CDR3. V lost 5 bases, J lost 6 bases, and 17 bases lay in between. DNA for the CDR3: TGTGCCAGCAGCCAAAGCAAGGACCTTGCCGAGCAGTACTTC. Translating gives CASSQSKDLAEQYF.

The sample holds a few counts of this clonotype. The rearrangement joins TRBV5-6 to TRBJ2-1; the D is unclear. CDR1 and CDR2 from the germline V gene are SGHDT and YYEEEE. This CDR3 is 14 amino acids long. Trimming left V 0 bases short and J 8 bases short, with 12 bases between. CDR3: CASSLGQASDEQFF. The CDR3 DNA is TGTGCCAGCAGCTTGGGCCAGGCCAGCGATGAGCAGTTCTTC.

CDR3 coding DNA: TGTGCCACCAGCAGAGATTCACAAACCGGGGAGCTGTTTTTT. Translated, it gives CATSRDSQTGELFF. This chain connects TRBV15 to TRBJ2-2; D is unclear. Germline CDR1 and CDR2: LNHNV and YYDKDF (reference sequence). The CDR3 length is 14 residues. Trimming took off 0 bases at V and 5 bases at J, with 7 bases between the two ends.

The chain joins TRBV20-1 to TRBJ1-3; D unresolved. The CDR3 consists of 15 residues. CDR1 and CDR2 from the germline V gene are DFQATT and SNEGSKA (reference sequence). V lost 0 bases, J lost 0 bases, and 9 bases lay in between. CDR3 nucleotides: TGCAGTGCTAGAGATCTCCGGAGCTCTGGAAACACCATATATTTT. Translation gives CSARDLRSSGNTIYF.

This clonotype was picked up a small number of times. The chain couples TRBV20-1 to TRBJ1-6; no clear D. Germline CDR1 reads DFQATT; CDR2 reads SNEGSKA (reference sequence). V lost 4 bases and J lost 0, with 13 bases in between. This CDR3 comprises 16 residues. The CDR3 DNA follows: TGCAGTGCTAAGCCGTCCACCCGCTCCTATAATTCACCCCTCCACTTT. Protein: CSAKPSTRSYNSPLHF.

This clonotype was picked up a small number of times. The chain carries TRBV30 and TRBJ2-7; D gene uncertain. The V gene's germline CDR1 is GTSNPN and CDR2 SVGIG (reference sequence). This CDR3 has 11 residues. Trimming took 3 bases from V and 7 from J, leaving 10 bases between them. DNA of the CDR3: TGTGCCTGGAGGGAGCGATTGGAGCAGTACTTC. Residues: CAWRERLEQYF.

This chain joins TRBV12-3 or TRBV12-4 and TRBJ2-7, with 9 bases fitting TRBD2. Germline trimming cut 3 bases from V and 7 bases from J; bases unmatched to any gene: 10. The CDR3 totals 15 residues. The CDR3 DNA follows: TGTGCCAGCAGTTTGGTGGCGGGGGGGGCCGTTGAGCAGTACTTC. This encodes CASSLVAGGAVEQYF.

This chain's CDR3 is CASSHGTPYNEQFF. CDR3 coding DNA: TGCGCCAGCAGCCACGGGACACCATACAATGAGCAGTTCTTC. The rearrangement uses TRBV5-1 and TRBJ2-1, with a possible D match to TRBD1 (6 bases). Germline CDR1 SGHRS, CDR2 YFSETQ. There are 14 residues in the CDR3. V dropped 4 bases and J dropped 4 bases, with 12 bases sitting between them. Based on the CDR3 plus reference TRBV5-1 and TRBJ2-1, the full variable domain is KAGVTQTPRYLIKTRGQQVTLSCSPISGHRSVSWYQQTPGQGLQFLFEYFSETQRNKGNFPGRFSGRQFSNSRSEMNVSTLELGDSALYLCASSHGTPYNEQFFGPGTRLTVL.

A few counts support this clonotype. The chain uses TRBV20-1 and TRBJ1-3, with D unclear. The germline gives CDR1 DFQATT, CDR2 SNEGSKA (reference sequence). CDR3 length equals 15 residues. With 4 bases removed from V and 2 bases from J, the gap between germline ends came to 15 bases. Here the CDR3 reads CSAIGVGVAGNTIYF. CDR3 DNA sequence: TGCAGTGCTATCGGGGTTGGGGTTGCTGGAAACACCATATATTTT.

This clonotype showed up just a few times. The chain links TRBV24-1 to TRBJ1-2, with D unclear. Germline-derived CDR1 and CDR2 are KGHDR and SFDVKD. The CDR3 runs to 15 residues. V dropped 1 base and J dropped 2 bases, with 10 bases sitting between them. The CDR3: CATSDLKGGNYGYTF. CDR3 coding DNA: TGTGCCACCAGTGATTTAAAGGGCGGAAACTATGGCTACACCTTC.

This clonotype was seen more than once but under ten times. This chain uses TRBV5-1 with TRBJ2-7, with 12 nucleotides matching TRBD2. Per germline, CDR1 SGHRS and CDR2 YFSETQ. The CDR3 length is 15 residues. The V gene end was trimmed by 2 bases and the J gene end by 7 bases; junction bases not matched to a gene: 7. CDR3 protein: CASSFRTSGAGEQYF. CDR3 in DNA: TGCGCCAGCAGCTTCCGGACTAGCGGGGCGGGGGAGCAGTACTTC.

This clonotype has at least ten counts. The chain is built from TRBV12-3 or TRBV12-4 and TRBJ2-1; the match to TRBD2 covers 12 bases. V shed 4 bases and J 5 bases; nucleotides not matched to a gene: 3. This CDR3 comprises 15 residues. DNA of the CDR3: TGTGCCAGCAGTTCGCGACTAGCGGGGGACAATGAGCAGTTCTTC. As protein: CASSSRLAGDNEQFF.

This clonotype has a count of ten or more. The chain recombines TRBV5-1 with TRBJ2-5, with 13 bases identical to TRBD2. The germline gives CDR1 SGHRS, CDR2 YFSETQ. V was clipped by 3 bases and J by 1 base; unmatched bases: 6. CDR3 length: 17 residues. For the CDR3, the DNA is TGCGCCAGCAGCTACTTAGGGACTAGCGGGACCCAAGAGACCCAGTACTTC. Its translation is CASSYLGTSGTQETQYF.

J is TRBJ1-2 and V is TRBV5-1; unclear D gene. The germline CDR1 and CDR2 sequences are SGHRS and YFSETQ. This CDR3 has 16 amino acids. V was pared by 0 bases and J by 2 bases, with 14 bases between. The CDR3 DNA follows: TGCGCCAGCAGCTTGGCCCCCCCGGGCCCCAACTATGGCTACACCTTC. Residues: CASSLAPPGPNYGYTF.

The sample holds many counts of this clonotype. CDR3 residues: CASSRWTGSAGELFF. The CDR3 bases are TGTGCCAGCAGCCGTTGGACAGGGAGCGCCGGGGAGCTGTTTTTT. The gene calls are TRBV4-2 and TRBJ2-2, with TRBD1 matching over 8 bases. CDR1 and CDR2 (germline): LGHNA, YNFKEQ. The CDR3 sequence is 15 residues long. The V and J ends lost 4 bases and 6 bases, in that order; junction bases with no gene match: 7.

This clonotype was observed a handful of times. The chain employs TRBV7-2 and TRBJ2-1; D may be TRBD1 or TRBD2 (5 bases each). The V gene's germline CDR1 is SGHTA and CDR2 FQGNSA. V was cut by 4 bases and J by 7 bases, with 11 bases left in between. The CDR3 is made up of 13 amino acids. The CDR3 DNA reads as TGTGCCAGCAGCTGGGACCGCAGGAATGAGCAGTTCTTC. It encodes CASSWDRRNEQFF.

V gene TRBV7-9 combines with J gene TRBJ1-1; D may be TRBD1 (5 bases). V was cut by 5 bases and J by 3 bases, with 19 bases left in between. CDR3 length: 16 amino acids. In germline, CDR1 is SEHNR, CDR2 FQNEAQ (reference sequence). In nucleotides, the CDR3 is TGTGCCAGCAGCGCTACCCTGGGGGTTCACCACACTGAAGCTTTCTTT. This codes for CASSATLGVHHTEAFF.

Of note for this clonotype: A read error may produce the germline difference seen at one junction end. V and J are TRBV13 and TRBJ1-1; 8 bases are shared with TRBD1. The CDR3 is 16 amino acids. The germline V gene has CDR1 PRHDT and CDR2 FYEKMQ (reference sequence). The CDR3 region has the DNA TGTGCCAGCAGCCTAGGGGACAGGCACATGAACACTGAAGCTTTCTTT. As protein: CASSLGDRHMNTEAFF.

CDR3 sequence: CASSQGGEGGGAYEQYF. CDR3 nucleotide sequence: TGCGCCAGCAGCCAAGGGGGGGAGGGCGGTGGGGCCTACGAGCAGTACTTC. The rearrangement links TRBV4-3 to TRBJ2-7; 7 bases line up with TRBD2. The CDR3 is made up of 17 amino acids. J was trimmed by 2 bases and V by 1 base; bases with no gene match: 11. The germline gives CDR1 LGHNA, CDR2 YSLEER.

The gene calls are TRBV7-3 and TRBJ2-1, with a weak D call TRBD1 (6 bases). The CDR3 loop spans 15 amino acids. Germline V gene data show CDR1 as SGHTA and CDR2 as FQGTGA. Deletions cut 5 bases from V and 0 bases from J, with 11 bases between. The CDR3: CASSGIGGSYNEQFF. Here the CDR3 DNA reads TGTGCCAGCAGCGGCATAGGGGGCTCCTACAATGAGCAGTTCTTC.

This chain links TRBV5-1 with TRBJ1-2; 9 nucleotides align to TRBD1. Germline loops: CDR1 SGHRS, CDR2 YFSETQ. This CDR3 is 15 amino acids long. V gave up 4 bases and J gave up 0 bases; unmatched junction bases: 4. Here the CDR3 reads CASSPRTGANYGYTF. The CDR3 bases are TGCGCCAGCAGCCCTAGGACAGGGGCTAACTATGGCTACACCTTC.

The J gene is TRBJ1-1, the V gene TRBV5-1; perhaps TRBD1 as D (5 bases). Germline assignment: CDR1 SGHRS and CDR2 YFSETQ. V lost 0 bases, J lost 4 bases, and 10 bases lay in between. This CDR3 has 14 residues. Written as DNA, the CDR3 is TGCGCCAGCAGCTTGGTATCGGGGGGCACTGAAGCTTTCTTT. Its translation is CASSLVSGGTEAFF.

This CDR3 reads CASTQDPGQSSYEQYF. The CDR3 DNA follows: TGTGCCAGCACCCAAGACCCGGGACAGAGCTCCTACGAGCAGTACTTC. The chain links TRBV6-2 or TRBV6-3 to TRBJ2-7; 7 bases match TRBD1. The CDR3 contains 16 residues. Germline V gene sequence: CDR1 MNHEY, CDR2 SVGEGT. Trimming cost V 7 bases and J 0 bases; bases outside gene matches: 12.

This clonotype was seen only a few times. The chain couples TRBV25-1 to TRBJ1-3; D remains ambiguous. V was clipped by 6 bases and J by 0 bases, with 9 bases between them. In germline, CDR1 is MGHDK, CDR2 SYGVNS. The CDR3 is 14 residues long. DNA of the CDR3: TGTGCCAGCAGGGACTCGCCCTCTGGAAACACCATATATTTT. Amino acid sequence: CASRDSPSGNTIYF.

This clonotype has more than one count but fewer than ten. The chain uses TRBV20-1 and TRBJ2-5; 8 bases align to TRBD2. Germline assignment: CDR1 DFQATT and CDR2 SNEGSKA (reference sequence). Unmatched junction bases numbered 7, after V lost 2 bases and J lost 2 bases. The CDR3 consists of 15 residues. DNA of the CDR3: TGCAGTGCTAGATTCCTAGCGGGCTATCAAGAGACCCAGTACTTC. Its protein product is CSARFLAGYQETQYF.

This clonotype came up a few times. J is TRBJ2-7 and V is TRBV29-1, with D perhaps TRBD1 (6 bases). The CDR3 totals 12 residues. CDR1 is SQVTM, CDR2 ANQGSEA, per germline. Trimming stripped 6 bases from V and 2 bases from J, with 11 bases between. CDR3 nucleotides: TGCAGCGTCCCGACAGGCCCCTACGAGCAGTACTTC. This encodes CSVPTGPYEQYF.

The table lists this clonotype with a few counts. CDR3 nucleotides: TGTGCCAGCAGCCGAAAGGGACAGGACGACTATGGCTACACCTTC. It is translated as CASSRKGQDDYGYTF. This sequence joins TRBV7-2 and TRBJ1-2; 8 nucleotides match TRBD1. CDR1 and CDR2 from the germline V gene are SGHTA and FQGNSA. The CDR3 consists of 15 residues. Losses at the gene ends were 5 bases for V and 3 bases for J; bases not matched to a gene: 8.